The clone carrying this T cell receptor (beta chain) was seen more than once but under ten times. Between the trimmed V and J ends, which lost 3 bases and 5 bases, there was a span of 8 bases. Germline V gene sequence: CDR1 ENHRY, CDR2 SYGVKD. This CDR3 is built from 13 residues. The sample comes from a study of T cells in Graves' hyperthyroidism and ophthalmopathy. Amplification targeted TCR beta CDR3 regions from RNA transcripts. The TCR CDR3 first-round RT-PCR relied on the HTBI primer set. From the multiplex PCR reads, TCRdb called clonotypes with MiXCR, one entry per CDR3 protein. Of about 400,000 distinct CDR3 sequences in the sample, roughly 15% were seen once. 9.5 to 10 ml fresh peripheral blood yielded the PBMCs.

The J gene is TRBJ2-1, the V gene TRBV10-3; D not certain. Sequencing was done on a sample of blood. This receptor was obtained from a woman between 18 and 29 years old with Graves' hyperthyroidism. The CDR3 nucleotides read TGTGCCATCAGTGATTCAGTAAACAATGAGCAGTTCTTC. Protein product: CAISDSVNNEQFF.